This T cell receptor beta chain was captured by sequencing in a study of post-analysis software for immune sequencing data. Study conclusions and caveats: Patients carried roughly five TRBV segments more frequently than controls did, and TRBV5-6, TRBV5-1 and TRBV20-1 were among them. The normalized Chao1 diversity of multiple sclerosis patients was significantly lower than that of controls.

Per germline, CDR1 DFQATT and CDR2 SNEGSKA (reference sequence). Trimming removed 0 bases from V and 4 bases from J; junction bases left unmatched: 7. The CDR3 has 17 amino acids. TCR beta cDNA libraries had unique molecular identifiers. T cells numbering about 0.85 to 11 million yielded cDNA molecules that totaled some 500,000. MiXCR, applied by TCRdb to the PCR reads, yields one record per CDR3 protein. The profile shows 150,000 to 200,000 distinct CDR3 sequences, roughly 34% of them singletons. This clonotype has a handful of counts. Its antigen is unidentified. Source: blood, taken after autologous hematopoietic stem cell transplantation. This clonotype was sampled from a girl aged 10-17 years with multiple sclerosis. V usage is TRBV20-1 and J usage is TRBJ2-1, with 12 bases fitting TRBD1. The CDR3 here is CSARDGTGGPVYNEQFF. The CDR3 bases are TGCAGTGCTAGAGACGGGACAGGGGGCCCGGTTTACAATGAGCAGTTCTTC.